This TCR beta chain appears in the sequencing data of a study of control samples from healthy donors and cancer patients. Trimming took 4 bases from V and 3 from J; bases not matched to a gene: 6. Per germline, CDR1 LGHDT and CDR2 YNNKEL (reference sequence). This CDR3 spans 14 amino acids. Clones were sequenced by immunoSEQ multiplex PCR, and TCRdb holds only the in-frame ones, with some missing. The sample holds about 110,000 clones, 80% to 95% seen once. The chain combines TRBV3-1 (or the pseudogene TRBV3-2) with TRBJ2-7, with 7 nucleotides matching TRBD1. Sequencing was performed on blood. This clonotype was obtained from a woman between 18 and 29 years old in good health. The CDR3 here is CASSPDREVYEQYF. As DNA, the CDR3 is TGTGCCAGCAGCCCTGACAGGGAAGTCTACGAGCAGTACTTC.